The entry below gives a single T cell receptor (beta chain) sequence along with its context. This may stem from a read error, because a much larger clone lies one nucleotide away. These data belong to a study of CD8+CD57+ T cells in acquired aplastic anemia. Study summary: Sorted CD4+ and CD8+ cells gave an average of roughly 3.2 ug of DNA.

CDR1 is ENHRY and CDR2 is SYGVKD in the germline V gene. The CDR3 runs 15 residues. Genomic DNA was employed as the template in profiling TCR beta VDJ and CDR3. TCRdb ran MiXCR on the reads and lists one entry per CDR3 protein. The sample lists about 160,000 distinct CDR3 sequences; around half were seen once. Flow cytometry had shown expanded CD8+CD57+ cells in the patients chosen for sequencing. The chain is built from TRBV10-3 and TRBJ1-2; 8 positions match TRBD1. The TCR comes from a human donor with aplastic anemia. The sample taken for sequencing was sorted CD4+, CD8+, or CD8+CD57+ T cells (not recorded which) from PBMCs. The CDR3 region has the DNA TGTGCCAGCAGTGATGAAAGGACAGGGAACTATGGCCACACCTTC. It encodes CASSDERTGNYGHTF.